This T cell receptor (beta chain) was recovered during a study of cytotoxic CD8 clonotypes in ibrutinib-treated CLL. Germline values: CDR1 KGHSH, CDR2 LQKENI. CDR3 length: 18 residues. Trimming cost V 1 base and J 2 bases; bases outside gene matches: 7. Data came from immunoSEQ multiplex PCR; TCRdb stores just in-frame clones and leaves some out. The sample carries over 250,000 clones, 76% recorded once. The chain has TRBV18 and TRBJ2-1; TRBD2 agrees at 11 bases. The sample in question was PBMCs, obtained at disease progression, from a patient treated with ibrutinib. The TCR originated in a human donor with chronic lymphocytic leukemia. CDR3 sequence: CASSPRISGGATYNEQFF. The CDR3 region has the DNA TGTGCCAGCTCACCACGCATTAGCGGGGGGGCTACCTACAATGAGCAGTTCTTC.